This T cell receptor (beta chain) originates from a study of post-analysis software for immune sequencing data. The overall study: Several disease courses (relapsing-remitting, secondary progressive and progressive-relapsing) of multiple sclerosis were included.

Incorporated into the TCR beta cDNA libraries were unique molecular identifiers, which served to reduce PCR and sequencing biases. MiXCR, applied by TCRdb to the PCR reads, yields one record per CDR3 protein. The data show hundreds of thousands of distinct CDR3 sequences, with over 45% seen just once and about 10% held by the top ten. Concerning this clonotype: Its antigen is not identified.

Study-wide results and limits: Multiple sclerosis patients showed significantly lower normalized Chao1 diversity than controls did. F-measure co-clustering was strong for batch-matched samples. Roughly 5 TRBV segments, TRBV5-6, TRBV5-1 and TRBV20-1 among them, were found more frequent in patients than controls.

CDR1 is SQVTM and CDR2 is ANQGSEA in the germline V gene. V gave up 5 bases and J gave up 0 bases, with 12 bases separating them. The CDR3 has 14 amino acids. The V call is TRBV29-1, the J call TRBJ2-3, with D tentatively TRBD1 or TRBD2 (5 bases each). Sample: blood. This sequence originates from a girl aged 2 to 10 with multiple sclerosis. CDR3 amino acids: CSVSGTASTDTQYF. The CDR3 region has the DNA TGCAGCGTTTCCGGGACGGCGAGCACAGATACGCAGTATTTT.